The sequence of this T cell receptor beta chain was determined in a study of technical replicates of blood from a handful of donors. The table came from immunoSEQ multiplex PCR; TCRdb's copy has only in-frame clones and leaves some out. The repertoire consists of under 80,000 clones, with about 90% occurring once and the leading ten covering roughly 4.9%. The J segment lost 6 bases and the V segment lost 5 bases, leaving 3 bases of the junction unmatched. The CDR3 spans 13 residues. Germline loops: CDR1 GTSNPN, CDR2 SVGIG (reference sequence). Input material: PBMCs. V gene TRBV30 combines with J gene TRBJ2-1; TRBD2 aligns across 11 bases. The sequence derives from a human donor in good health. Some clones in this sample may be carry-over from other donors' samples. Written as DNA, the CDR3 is TGTGCCTGGGAGACTAGCGGGACCAATGAGCAGTTCTTC. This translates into CAWETSGTNEQFF.